Listed here are 21 T cell receptor beta chains from one sample, sequenced in a study of cytomegalovirus exposure and HLA in healthy donors. Use of 60 Vbeta and 13 Jbeta primers characterized the PCR. Method: immunoSEQ multiplex PCR; TCRdb's copy keeps in-frame clones and lacks some. The sample carries about 98,000 clones, about 81% recorded once. The sample comprised PBMCs. These receptors were taken from a man aged 35-49 years in good health and CMV-seronegative.

The chain recombines TRBV10-3 with TRBJ2-3, with D perhaps TRBD2 (5 bases). The V gene lost 6 bases and the J gene lost 6 bases, with 13 bases spanning the gap. The CDR3 is made up of 13 amino acids. Germline values: CDR1 ENHRY, CDR2 SYGVKD. CDR3 sequence: CAIRSGYTDTQYF. The CDR3 DNA reads TGTGCCATCAGGTCGGGGTACACGGATACGCAGTATTTT.

V gene TRBV18 combines with J gene TRBJ2-7; no clear D gene. The germline CDR1 and CDR2 sequences are KGHSH and LQKENI. The CDR3 contains 12 residues. Trimming removed 4 bases at V and 3 bases at J, with 7 bases between. As DNA, the CDR3 is TGTGCCAGCTCACGGGCAGACTACGAGCAGTACTTC. Its protein product is CASSRADYEQYF.

The rearrangement uses TRBV19 and TRBJ1-1; D is perhaps TRBD1 (5 bases). The CDR3 runs to 14 residues. Germline V gene data show CDR1 as LNHDA and CDR2 as SQIVND (reference sequence). The germline V and J ends were trimmed by 2 bases and 2 bases, with 9 bases remaining between them. The CDR3 DNA follows: TGTGCCAGTAGTATAACAGGAGTTAACACTGAAGCTTTCTTT. Protein product: CASSITGVNTEAFF.

J is TRBJ2-1 and V is TRBV29-1; TRBD1 might be the D (5 bases). This CDR3 has 12 amino acids. CDR1 and CDR2 (germline): SQVTM, ANQGSEA. Trimming shortened V by 4 bases and J by 9 bases, and 13 bases separated the two germline ends. The CDR3 DNA sequence: TGCAGCGTTGCCAGGGAACTCCCTGAGCAGTTCTTC. Its translation is CSVARELPEQFF.

This clone appeared a few times. V gene TRBV14 combines with J gene TRBJ2-1; perhaps TRBD1 as D (6 bases). Germline values: CDR1 SGHDN, CDR2 FVKESK. V lost 4 bases, J lost 6 bases, and 19 bases lay in between. CDR3 size: 16 residues. Here the CDR3 reads CASSRMSGDTFNEQFF. For the CDR3, the DNA is TGTGCCAGCAGCCGAATGTCCGGGGACACATTCAATGAGCAGTTCTTC.

The chain links TRBV10-3 to TRBJ1-2; 7 bases map to TRBD1. Germline CDR1 reads ENHRY; CDR2 reads SYGVKD. CDR3 length equals 15 residues. V was clipped by 5 bases and J by 7 bases; unmatched bases: 13. CDR3 nucleotide sequence: TGTGCCATCAGTCCTAAGCCGCTAGACAGGGCTGGCTACACCTTC. It codes for CAISPKPLDRAGYTF.

This chain uses TRBV7-6 with TRBJ2-3; 7 bases are shared with TRBD2. Germline loops: CDR1 SGHVS, CDR2 FNYEAQ. The CDR3 loop spans 19 amino acids. The junction had 16 bases not matched to a gene; V was cut back by 4 bases and J by 0 bases. CDR3: CASSSDTGLSGTSTDTQYF. CDR3 coding DNA: TGTGCCAGCAGCTCTGACACAGGCCTGAGCGGGACTAGCACAGATACGCAGTATTTT.

The chain carries TRBV6-6 and TRBJ1-1, with D perhaps TRBD1 (6 bases). The germline V and J ends were trimmed by 7 bases and 4 bases, with 13 bases remaining between them. The CDR3 covers 13 residues. CDR1 is MNHNY and CDR2 is SVGAGI in the germline V gene (reference sequence). CDR3: CASTPVGATEAFF. In DNA, the CDR3 is TGTGCCAGCACCCCGGTGGGGGCCACTGAAGCTTTCTTT.

V gene TRBV6-5 combines with J gene TRBJ1-5; maybe TRBD1 (5 bases). The V and J ends lost 6 bases and 3 bases respectively, with 9 bases between them. The CDR3 is 13 residues long. CDR1 and CDR2 (germline): MNHEY, SVGAGI. CDR3 nucleotide sequence: TGTGCCAGCAGCCCCAGGGTCAATCAGCCCCAGCATTTT. Encoded protein: CASSPRVNQPQHF.

The chain recombines TRBV6-9 with TRBJ2-2; D is perhaps TRBD1 (5 bases). CDR1 is MNHGY and CDR2 is SVAAGI in the germline V gene. Trimming took off 3 bases at V and 1 base at J, with 15 bases between the two ends. The CDR3 is 17 amino acids. In DNA form, the CDR3 reads TGTGCCAGCAGTTACTTGAGGACAATGAGGAACACCGGGGAGCTGTTTTTT. It specifies CASSYLRTMRNTGELFF.

This clone was counted between two and nine times. The chain carries TRBV6-1 and TRBJ2-7; 7 bases are a match to TRBD1. The V and J ends lost 6 bases and 5 bases, in that order; junction bases with no gene match: 4. CDR3 length: 12 residues. The germline CDR1 and CDR2 sequences are MNHNS and SASEGT. The CDR3 protein is CASRTQGNEQYF. The DNA for the CDR3 is TGTGCCAGCAGGACACAGGGGAACGAGCAGTACTTC.

The chain couples TRBV14 to TRBJ1-1; D is uncertain. The germline gives CDR1 SGHDN, CDR2 FVKESK. CDR3 size: 15 residues. Trimming took 3 bases from V and 6 from J, leaving 17 bases between them. CDR3 nucleotides: TGTGCCAGCAGCCAGATCGAGCGATTAAGCCCTGAAGCTTTCTTT. Encoded protein: CASSQIERLSPEAFF. Together with reference TRBV14 and TRBJ1-1, the CDR3 gives the full variable domain: EAGVTQFPSHSVIEKGQTVTLRCDPISGHDNLYWYRRVMGKEIKFLLHFVKESKQDESGMPNNRFLAERTGGTYSTLKVQPAELEDSGVYFCASSQIERLSPEAFFGQGTRLTVV.

This clone was seen more than once but under ten times. The V call is TRBV10-3, the J call TRBJ2-6; 7 nucleotides align to TRBD1. Germline V gene lookup returns CDR1 ENHRY and CDR2 SYGVKD. J lost 0 bases, V lost 10 bases, and 6 bases had no gene match. The CDR3 spans 15 residues. The CDR3 reads CATRDSASGANVLTF. The CDR3 DNA reads as TGTGCCACCAGGGACAGTGCCTCTGGGGCCAACGTCCTGACTTTC.

The gene calls are TRBV11-1 and TRBJ2-7; 7 bases map to TRBD1. The CDR3 runs 14 residues. Per germline, CDR1 SGHAT and CDR2 FQDESV (reference sequence). Unmatched junction bases numbered 1, after V lost 2 bases and J lost 0 bases. Here the CDR3 DNA reads TGTGCCAGCAGCTTAAGGGACAGCTCCTACGAGCAGTACTTC. Its translation: CASSLRDSSYEQYF.

The chain uses TRBV6-5 and TRBJ1-2, with a tentative D call TRBD1 (5 bases). Between the trimmed V and J ends, which lost 6 bases and 8 bases, there was a span of 13 bases. The germline CDR1 and CDR2 sequences are MNHEY and SVGAGI. The length of the CDR3 is 12 residues. CDR3 loop: CASRDGTGGYTF. CDR3 in DNA: TGTGCCAGCAGGGACGGGACTGGGGGCTACACCTTC.

This clone was recorded a few times. J is TRBJ1-5 and V is TRBV28; TRBD1 is a possible D gene (5 bases). Germline V lookup: CDR1 MDHEN, CDR2 SYDVKM. This CDR3 is built from 16 residues. V lost 0 bases, J lost 1 base, and 10 bases lay in between. The CDR3 DNA is TGTGCCAGCAGTTTATGGGGGCACGGGAGCAATCAGCCCCAGCATTTT. Residues: CASSLWGHGSNQPQHF.

The chain recombines TRBV6-1 with TRBJ2-3, with 8 bases that match TRBD2. The CDR3 spans 15 residues. Germline-derived CDR1 and CDR2 are MNHNS and SASEGT. Trimming removed 7 bases from V and 0 bases from J; junction bases left unmatched: 6. The CDR3 coding sequence is TGTGCCAGCACTATACTAGCGGAAAGCACAGATACGCAGTATTTT. The encoded protein is CASTILAESTDTQYF.

The chain combines TRBV9 with TRBJ2-3; 8 bases align to TRBD2. The length of the CDR3 is 15 residues. V shed 4 bases, J shed 2 bases, and the junction held 6 bases outside the gene matches. The V gene's germline CDR1 is SGDLS and CDR2 YYNGEE. The CDR3 reads CASSFRGGNTDTQYF. CDR3 coding DNA: TGTGCCAGCAGCTTTCGGGGGGGCAACACAGATACGCAGTATTTT.

The rearrangement joins TRBV6-4 to TRBJ2-3; 12 bases are shared with TRBD2. J was trimmed by 5 bases and V by 4 bases; bases with no gene match: 10. The CDR3 consists of 17 residues. CDR1 and CDR2 (germline): MRHNA, SNTAGT. CDR3 DNA sequence: TGTGCCAGCAGTGCCTTTCTAGCGGGGGGGCGAGGAGATACGCAGTATTTT. Translating it yields CASSAFLAGGRGDTQYF.

The V and J genes are TRBV7-9 and TRBJ2-1; tentative D call: TRBD2 (5 bases). The V gene lost 0 bases and the J gene lost 9 bases, with 9 bases spanning the gap. Germline CDR1 is SEHNR and CDR2 is FQNEAQ (reference sequence). This CDR3 has 13 residues. Here the CDR3 DNA reads TGTGCCAGCAGCTTAGCGGCGGGCCGTGAGCAGTTCTTC. Protein product: CASSLAAGREQFF.

V and J are TRBV29-1 and TRBJ2-5; 10 bases are shared with TRBD2. This CDR3 contains 15 residues. Germline V gene lookup returns CDR1 SQVTM and CDR2 ANQGSEA. V lost 4 bases to trimming and J lost 2 bases; unmatched junction nucleotides: 7. CDR3 amino acids: CSVGPLAGTQETQYF. The DNA of the CDR3 is TGCAGCGTTGGTCCACTAGCGGGGACGCAAGAGACCCAGTACTTC.